This T cell receptor beta chain was sequenced in a study of blood T cell repertoires in COVID-19. The wider study: The analysed material was cDNA or gDNA that came from T cells, B-cell-depleted T cells, or PBMCs.

The CDR3 spans 13 residues. V was pared by 6 bases and J by 3 bases, with 9 bases between. Germline CDR1 LNHDA, CDR2 SQIVND (reference sequence). Of note for this clone: The identical CDR3 is also encoded by other nucleotide sequences in the sample.

In the study's own analysis: Using reference gene primer amplification, nucleated cell counts were estimated. Data came from immunoSEQ multiplex PCR; TCRdb stores just in-frame clones and leaves some out. V and J calls and clone size follow that table, whereas D and trimming were derived from the DNA. The sample holds 300,000 or so clones; 85% are singletons and the top ten take approximately 3.8%. The specimen was peripheral blood. The J gene is TRBJ2-1, the V gene TRBV19, with D possibly being TRBD2 (5 bases). The sequence was obtained from a woman aged 50 to 65 with active or convalescent COVID-19. CDR3 loop: CASSPGGYNEQFF. The CDR3 nucleotides are TGTGCCAGTAGCCCCGGAGGCTACAATGAGCAGTTCTTC.